The present T cell receptor (beta chain) was sequenced within a study of T cells in Graves' hyperthyroidism and ophthalmopathy. For the study at large: Peripheral blood was acquired at first diagnosis, ahead of any therapy whatsoever.

Amplified TCR beta CDR3 regions came from RNA transcripts. The TCR CDR3 first-round RT-PCR relied on the HTBI primer set. Via MiXCR, TCRdb re-called the multiplex PCR reads, giving one row per CDR3 protein. The sample shows approximately 400,000 distinct CDR3 sequences, over 11% of them seen only once. Diagnosis relied on clinical symptoms, serum thyroxine and TRAb, thyroid ultrasound and orbital computed tomography. Fresh peripheral blood, approximately 10 ml, yielded the PBMCs. This CDR3 has 14 amino acids. Germline loops: CDR1 GTSNPN, CDR2 SVGIG (reference sequence). V was trimmed by 4 bases and J by 2 bases, leaving 14 bases between them. Study-wide findings and caveats: A 13 V-J signature model discriminated ophthalmopathy versus stable hyperthyroidism.

In this sample, this clonotype turned up many times. Antigen specificity is unknown. The receptor was derived from a woman aged 55 to 70 with Graves' hyperthyroidism. The chain recombines TRBV30 with TRBJ2-5, with a weak D call TRBD2 (6 bases). Sequenced material: blood. In DNA, the CDR3 is TGTGCCTGGACTTCCTGGGGGGTTCAAGAGACCCAGTACTTC. It encodes CAWTSWGVQETQYF. Based on the CDR3 plus reference TRBV30 and TRBJ2-5, the full variable domain is SQTIHQWPATLVQPVGSPLSLECTVEGTSNPNLYWYRQAAGRGLQLLFYSVGIGQISSEVPQNLSASRPQDRQFILSSKKLLLSDSGFYLCAWTSWGVQETQYFGPGTRLLVL.